Below, 26 T cell receptor beta chains from the same sample are listed, as sequenced in a study of T-cell reconstitution after alpha-beta-depleted transplantation in children. Preparation of the TCRbeta library involved a method that used unique molecular identifiers. TCRdb fed the PCR reads into MiXCR, producing one record per CDR3 protein. Found here are about 540,000 distinct CDR3 sequences, about a sixth of them singletons; the top ten hold 3.3%. The specimen comprised PBMCs from the stem cell graft donor, sampled from the stem cell graft. Source of these receptors: a human donor who donated a stem cell graft to a child with acute lymphoblastic leukemia.

V is TRBV10-2 and J is TRBJ2-3; D gene unclear. V was cut by 2 bases and J by 2 bases, with 11 bases left in between. Germline V gene lookup returns CDR1 WSHSY and CDR2 SAAADI. The CDR3 is 15 residues long. The CDR3 protein is CASSETQTATDTQYF. CDR3 coding DNA: TGCGCCAGCAGTGAGACACAAACAGCCACAGATACGCAGTATTTT.

V gene TRBV2 combines with J gene TRBJ2-1; TRBD2 matches 10 bases. Germline V CDR1 and CDR2: SNHLY, FYNNEI. V lost 8 bases and J lost 7; bases outside the gene matches: 11. The length of the CDR3 is 15 residues. The CDR3 sequence: CASGEREGLRNEQFF. The CDR3 nucleotides are TGTGCCAGCGGGGAGCGGGAGGGCCTTAGGAATGAGCAGTTCTTC.

This clonotype was seen more than once but under ten times. The chain joins TRBV4-1 to TRBJ2-5; 7 bases align to TRBD1. Per the germline V gene, CDR1 is MGHRA and CDR2 is YSYEKL. The CDR3 length is 14 residues. V shed 6 bases, J shed 2 bases, and the junction held 6 bases outside the gene matches. DNA of the CDR3: TGCGCCAGCAGGCCCGGGACAGCGCAAGAGACCCAGTACTTC. Protein: CASRPGTAQETQYF.

The rearrangement links TRBV6-5 to TRBJ1-3; 8 bases are a match to TRBD1. V dropped 0 bases and J dropped 2; count of bases not matched to a gene: 3. CDR3 length: 16 residues. Germline-derived CDR1 and CDR2 are MNHEY and SVGAGI. The chain's CDR3 is CASSYSQQGAGNTIYF. The CDR3 DNA follows: TGTGCCAGCAGTTACTCGCAACAGGGGGCTGGAAACACCATATATTTT.

The chain combines TRBV7-9 with TRBJ1-1, with D unclear. CDR3 length: 14 residues. Germline V gene sequence: CDR1 SEHNR, CDR2 FQNEAQ (reference sequence). V was trimmed by 5 bases and J by 0 bases, leaving 10 bases between them. CDR3 DNA sequence: TGTGCCAGCAGCCCCCCACTCATGAACACTGAAGCTTTCTTT. Its translation: CASSPPLMNTEAFF.

The genes are TRBV20-1 and TRBJ1-5; weak D call: TRBD1 (6 bases). This CDR3 is 16 amino acids long. V was trimmed by 1 base and J by 1 base, leaving 14 bases between them. Per germline, CDR1 DFQATT and CDR2 SNEGSKA (reference sequence). For the CDR3, the DNA is TGCAGTGCTAGAGGGGGGGCCCTTTTGAGCAATCAGCCCCAGCATTTT. This codes for CSARGGALLSNQPQHF.

This clonotype has just a few counts. V is TRBV20-1 and J is TRBJ1-1; D is uncertain. Germline assignment: CDR1 DFQATT and CDR2 SNEGSKA (reference sequence). The V gene lost 0 bases and the J gene lost 0 bases, with 8 bases spanning the gap. This CDR3 region has 14 residues. The CDR3 DNA reads TGCAGTGCTAGAGATCGGGAGTTGAACACTGAAGCTTTCTTT. Translation: CSARDRELNTEAFF.

This clonotype was detected a few times. This rearrangement joins TRBV9 to TRBJ2-7; D is ambiguous. Germline V lookup: CDR1 SGDLS, CDR2 YYNGEE. Trimming pared 0 bases from V and 3 bases from J, leaving 10 bases between. CDR3 length equals 14 residues. CDR3 bases: TGTGCCAGCAGCGTAGACCCCACTCGCTACGAGCAGTACTTC. Its protein is CASSVDPTRYEQYF. The whole variable domain, remainder taken from reference TRBV9 and TRBJ2-7, is DSGVTQTPKHLITATGQRVTLRCSPRSGDLSVYWYQQSLDQGLQFLIQYYNGEERAKGNILERFSAQQFPDLHSELNLSSLELGDSALYFCASSVDPTRYEQYFGPGTRLTVT.

The rearrangement joins TRBV5-5 to TRBJ2-7, with D perhaps given as TRBD1 or TRBD2 (6 bases each). CDR1 SGHKS and CDR2 YYEKEE come from the germline V gene (reference sequence). CDR3 length: 17 amino acids. V was shortened by 2 bases and J by 7 bases, with 25 bases between the two germline ends. This CDR3 reads CASSLGDIADYYTEQYF. The DNA for the CDR3 is TGTGCCAGCAGCTTAGGGGACATAGCGGATTACTATACGGAGCAGTACTTC.

This rearrangement joins TRBV20-1 to TRBJ2-1, with 8 bases fitting TRBD2. The CDR3 contains 15 residues. Trimming at V came to 5 bases and at J to 3 bases, leaving 9 bases not matched to a gene. In germline, CDR1 is DFQATT, CDR2 SNEGSKA (reference sequence). CDR3: CSARSGSRDYNEQFF. The CDR3 nucleotides read TGCAGTGCTCGCAGCGGGAGTAGGGACTACAATGAGCAGTTCTTC.

The table lists this clonotype with a few counts. J is TRBJ2-5 and V is TRBV19; TRBD1 agrees at 7 bases. CDR3 size: 14 residues. Germline CDR1 is LNHDA and CDR2 is SQIVND (reference sequence). J was trimmed by 1 base and V by 4 bases; bases with no gene match: 3. CDR3: CASSTTGIQETQYF. The DNA of the CDR3 is TGTGCCAGTAGTACGACAGGGATCCAAGAGACCCAGTACTTC.

This clonotype was observed a few times. V usage is TRBV29-1 and J usage is TRBJ2-2, with D tentatively TRBD1 or TRBD2 (5 bases each). The CDR3 length is 15 residues. Germline lookup yields CDR1 SQVTM and CDR2 ANQGSEA. The V and J ends lost 7 bases and 0 bases respectively, with 15 bases between them. CDR3 nucleotide sequence: TGCAGCGCCAGATCCGGGACGGCGAACACCGGGGAGCTGTTTTTT. It is translated as CSARSGTANTGELFF.

This chain's CDR3 is CAISLRFFGAGASYNEQFF. CDR3 DNA sequence: TGTGCCATCAGTTTAAGGTTCTTTGGGGCGGGAGCGTCCTACAATGAGCAGTTCTTC. The chain combines TRBV3-1 with TRBJ2-1, with 7 positions matching TRBD2. Germline V gene data show CDR1 as LGHDT and CDR2 as YNNKEL (reference sequence). V lost 10 bases and J lost 1; bases outside the gene matches: 22. This CDR3 has 19 residues.

This clonotype was counted a few times. The CDR3, as DNA: TGTGCCAGCAGCTTAGACCAGGGTAGTTCAAACATTCAGTACTTC. This encodes CASSLDQGSSNIQYF. This chain uses TRBV7-6 with TRBJ2-4; TRBD1 is a possible D gene (5 bases). CDR1 and CDR2 from the germline V gene are SGHVS and FNYEAQ. V was shortened by 1 base and J by 6 bases, with 13 bases between the two germline ends. The CDR3 contains 15 residues.

The chain is built from TRBV18 and TRBJ2-5; D gene ambiguous. V shed 3 bases and J shed 2 bases, with 10 bases lying between them. The CDR3 has 14 amino acids. Per the germline V gene, CDR1 is KGHSH and CDR2 is LQKENI. The CDR3 here is CASSPSVHQETQYF. DNA for the CDR3: TGTGCCAGCTCACCTTCAGTCCATCAAGAGACCCAGTACTTC.

The chain couples TRBV20-1 to TRBJ2-2, with TRBD2 identical over 11 bases. This CDR3 spans 15 amino acids. The ends lost 5 bases at V and 5 bases at J; junction bases unmatched: 7. Germline V gene lookup returns CDR1 DFQATT and CDR2 SNEGSKA (reference sequence). The CDR3 region has the DNA TGCAGTGCTCCTTTAGCGGGAGGGCCAACCGGGGAGCTGTTTTTT. Translating gives CSAPLAGGPTGELFF.

This clonotype was detected only once. The chain combines TRBV20-1 with TRBJ1-1; 7 bases are shared with TRBD1. The length of the CDR3 is 12 residues. Trimming removed 6 bases from V and 5 bases from J; junction bases left unmatched: 6. CDR1 and CDR2 from the germline V gene are DFQATT and SNEGSKA (reference sequence). The CDR3 bases are TGCAGTGCAACACAGGGGATAACTGAAGCTTTCTTT. Amino acid sequence: CSATQGITEAFF.

The rearrangement links TRBV9 to TRBJ2-7; TRBD1 aligns across 7 bases. Germline V gene lookup returns CDR1 SGDLS and CDR2 YYNGEE. This CDR3 has 14 residues. Losses at the gene ends were 3 bases for V and 2 bases for J; bases not matched to a gene: 5. The DNA of the CDR3 is TGTGCCAGCAGCGGGACCGGGACAGCCTACGAGCAGTACTTC. Encoded protein: CASSGTGTAYEQYF. Combining the CDR3 with reference TRBV9 and TRBJ2-7 gives the whole variable domain DSGVTQTPKHLITATGQRVTLRCSPRSGDLSVYWYQQSLDQGLQFLIQYYNGEERAKGNILERFSAQQFPDLHSELNLSSLELGDSALYFCASSGTGTAYEQYFGPGTRLTVT.

The chain has TRBV11-2 and TRBJ2-7; 11 nucleotides agree with TRBD2. The V gene's germline CDR1 is SGHAT and CDR2 FQNNGV. CDR3 size: 16 residues. V shed 5 bases and J 2 bases; nucleotides not matched to a gene: 8. CDR3 loop: CASSRTSGRRAYEQYF. The CDR3 DNA follows: TGTGCCAGCAGCCGGACTAGCGGGCGAAGGGCCTACGAGCAGTACTTC.

In DNA, the CDR3 is TGTGCCAGCGACAGGGGGCATGGCACAGATACGCAGTATTTT. Translation: CASDRGHGTDTQYF. This rearrangement joins TRBV5-5 to TRBJ2-3; 10 positions agree with TRBD1. Trimming removed 7 bases from V and 1 base from J; junction bases left unmatched: 3. CDR3 size: 14 residues. Germline V gene sequence: CDR1 SGHKS, CDR2 YYEKEE (reference sequence).

This clonotype was detected only a few times. The gene calls are TRBV4-1 and TRBJ1-1, with 10 bases identical to TRBD1. V lost 3 bases, J lost 5 bases, and 6 bases stayed unmatched. The CDR3 covers 15 residues. Germline CDR1 reads MGHRA; CDR2 reads YSYEKL. CDR3 sequence: CASSHYKGQGTEAFF. CDR3 nucleotides: TGCGCCAGCAGCCATTACAAGGGACAGGGGACTGAAGCTTTCTTT.

This clonotype has just a few counts. This chain links TRBV12-3 or TRBV12-4 with TRBJ2-2; D gene ambiguous. Deletions cut 3 bases from V and 0 bases from J, with 14 bases between. The CDR3 loop spans 17 amino acids. CDR3 DNA sequence: TGTGCCAGCAGTTTCCCAAACAGTATTCCGAACACCGGGGAGCTGTTTTTT. It specifies CASSFPNSIPNTGELFF.

This chain joins TRBV4-1 and TRBJ1-2; 11 bases map to TRBD1. The length of the CDR3 is 13 residues. V trimming: 4 bases; J trimming: 11 bases; junction bases outside the gene matches: 6. CDR1 MGHRA and CDR2 YSYEKL come from the germline V gene. As DNA, the CDR3 is TGCGCCAGCAGCCGGACAGGGGGCGAGGTTTACACCTTC. The encoded protein is CASSRTGGEVYTF.

This clonotype was observed a few times. V gene TRBV18 combines with J gene TRBJ2-5; TRBD1 is a possible D gene (6 bases). CDR3 length: 15 residues. Germline V gives CDR1 KGHSH, CDR2 LQKENI. Deletions cut 6 bases from V and 2 bases from J, with 16 bases between. The CDR3 loop is CASSQLTGIQETQYF. DNA of the CDR3: TGTGCCAGCTCCCAACTAACAGGGATTCAAGAGACCCAGTACTTC.

This clonotype appeared a few times. This chain links TRBV4-1 with TRBJ2-1; 12 nucleotides line up with TRBD2. CDR3 size: 16 residues. Germline V gene sequence: CDR1 MGHRA, CDR2 YSYEKL. Trimming removed 3 bases from V and 7 bases from J; junction bases left unmatched: 7. CDR3 DNA: TGCGCCAGCAGCCATCCGACTAGCGGGAGAGGGAATGAGCAGTTCTTC. Residues: CASSHPTSGRGNEQFF.

This clonotype was detected a few times. This chain uses TRBV18 with TRBJ2-1, with TRBD1 matching 8 bases. This CDR3 is 15 amino acids long. Trimming removed 4 bases from V and 5 bases from J; junction bases left unmatched: 7. CDR1 KGHSH and CDR2 LQKENI come from the germline V gene. CDR3 coding DNA: TGTGCCAGCTCACGGCCGGGACAGGAGGACAATGAGCAGTTCTTC. Its translation: CASSRPGQEDNEQFF.